This T cell receptor beta chain was identified during a study of T cell repertoires and leukemia-associated antigens (dated by TCRdb to about 2019). About the study as a whole: About 5.1 to 7 million read pairs and about 3.3 to 5.0 million effective reads were obtained per sample, with roughly 16 million effective reads obtained overall. Using in vitro peptide stimulation of healthy T cells, the study sought to determine the antigen recognized by a TCR Vbeta21 clone earlier detected in CML patients.

CD3+ T cells were initially rested overnight at around 2.5 million cells/mL in RPMI 1640 lacking fetal bovine serum. MACS immunomagnetic beads were used, per the manufacturer's instructions, to isolate CD3+ T cells from PBMCs. Study-wide findings and limitations: Across the four groups, there were no significant differences in the numbers of Vbeta genes (roughly 58), Jbeta genes (roughly 15), VDJ rearrangements, or unique CDR3s. The antigen specificity and function of the expanded clones were not directly tested, and further investigation of both was required.

CDR1 and CDR2, looked up from the germline V gene, are KGHDR and SFDVKD. Trimming takes 7 bases from V and 2 bases from J, and the germline ends sit 14 bases apart. Including cysteine and phenylalanine, the CDR3 has 14 amino acids. Just the 42-base CDR3 DNA is kept, in frame starting at base 1. Total RNA was extracted from the cultured T cells using TRIzol reagent. TCRbeta libraries were amplified from RNA using 5' rapid amplification of cDNA ends (5'RACE). Before sequencing, Qubit, an Agilent instrument, and quantitative PCR were used to check library concentration and integrity. A commercial service provider sequenced the qualified libraries on Illumina HiSeq or MiSeq. Concerning the study's data processing: TCR sequences in each sample were identified with MiXCR version 1.8.2. Qualified clones required a CDR3 longer than four amino acids, an in-frame nucleotide length, and no stop codon. A read containing the complete CDR3 structure was defined as an effective read. RT-PCR with 24 Vbeta primers, GeneScan spectratyping, and Sanger sequencing were used to validate expanded clones. The public reads were reprocessed in TCRdb via fastp at Q25 and MiXCR, keeping in-frame beta chains. CDR3 protein duplicates are merged, each entry listing the most common genes and DNA. These V and J calls derive from TCRdb rather than the authors' analysis. This sample holds around 9,400 distinct CDR3 sequences; 43% were observed only once. Roughly 50% of the sample belongs to the ten largest clones.

Notes on this clonotype: Its recognized antigen is unknown. No qualities accompany the bases; no much larger clone lies one base away.

This TCR was sampled from a female donor in good health. Sequenced sample: CD3+ T cells sorted from blood and cultured. The chain is made from TRBV24-1 and TRBJ2-7; 6 matching bases give a weak D call of TRBD1. The CDR3 region reads CATSPGTPPYEQYF. The DNA sequence is as follows: TGTGCCACCAGCCCAGGGACACCACCCTACGAGCAGTACTTC.